This TCR beta chain is from a study of shared clonotypes between healthy human individuals. Turning to the study itself: The study used three CD4 naive, three CD4 memory, two CD8 naive and one CD8 memory plate per donor. General study findings and limits: Approximately 4.6% of naive CD4 clonotypes were shared across a handful of donors. Generally, estimated richness proved larger in naive subsets than it did in memory subsets.

Libraries were prepared by immunoSEQ multiplex PCR; TCRdb keeps only in-frame clonotypes and omits some of them. The table has fewer than 1.4 million clones, approximately 80% seen once. Note on this clone: Its target is not known.

Trimming cost V 5 bases and J 2 bases, with 19 bases left between them. The CDR3 consists of 17 residues. Germline CDR1 MNHEY, CDR2 SMNVEV (reference sequence). This sequence originates from a man in his late teens or twenties in good health. Some clones in this sample may be carry-over from other donors' samples. Sequenced sample: memory CD4+ T cells from PBMCs. The subset denotes: CD45RA-negative fraction. V gene TRBV27 combines with J gene TRBJ2-1; D is perhaps TRBD1 (6 bases). CDR3 DNA sequence: TGTGCCAGCAGTGGAACCAGGGGAACTAGGACCTACAATGAGCAGTTCTTC. The encoded protein is CASSGTRGTRTYNEQFF.